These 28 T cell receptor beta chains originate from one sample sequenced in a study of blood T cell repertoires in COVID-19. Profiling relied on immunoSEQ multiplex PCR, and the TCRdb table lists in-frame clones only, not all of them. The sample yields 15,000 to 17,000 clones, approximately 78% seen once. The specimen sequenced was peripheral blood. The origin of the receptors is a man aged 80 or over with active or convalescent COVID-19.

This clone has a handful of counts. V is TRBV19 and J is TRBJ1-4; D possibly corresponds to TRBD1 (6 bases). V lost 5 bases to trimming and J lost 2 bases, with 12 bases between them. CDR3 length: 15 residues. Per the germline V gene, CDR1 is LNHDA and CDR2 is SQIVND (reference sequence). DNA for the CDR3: TGTGCCAGTAGTTTGAACAGGGTGACTAATGAAAAACTGTTTTTT. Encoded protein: CASSLNRVTNEKLFF.

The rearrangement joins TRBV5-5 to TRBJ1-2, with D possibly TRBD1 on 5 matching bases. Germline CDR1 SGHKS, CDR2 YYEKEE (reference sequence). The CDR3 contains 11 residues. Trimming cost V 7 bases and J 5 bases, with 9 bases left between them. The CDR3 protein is CASDREYGYTF. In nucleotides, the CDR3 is TGTGCCAGCGACAGAGAATATGGCTACACCTTC.

The CDR3 coding sequence is TGTGCCAGCAGTTACTACTCTAACACAGATACGCAGTATTTT. As protein: CASSYYSNTDTQYF. The V gene is TRBV6-2 or TRBV6-3, the J gene TRBJ2-3, with D unresolved. The germline V gene encodes CDR1 MNHEY and CDR2 SVGEGT. The CDR3 consists of 14 residues. Trimming stripped 1 base from V and 2 bases from J, with 7 bases between.

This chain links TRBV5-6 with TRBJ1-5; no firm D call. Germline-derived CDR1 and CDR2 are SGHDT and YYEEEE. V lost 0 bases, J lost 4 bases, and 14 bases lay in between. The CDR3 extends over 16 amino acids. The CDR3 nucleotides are TGTGCCAGCAGCTTGGGTGGCGGTAATCAGAATCAGCCCCAGCATTTT. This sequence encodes CASSLGGGNQNQPQHF.

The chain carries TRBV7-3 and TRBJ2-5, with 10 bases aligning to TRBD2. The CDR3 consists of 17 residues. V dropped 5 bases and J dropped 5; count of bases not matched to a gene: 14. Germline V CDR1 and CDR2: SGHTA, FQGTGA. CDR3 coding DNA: TGTGCCAGCAGCAACCTGGGCAGCGGGGGGGCCCCGGAGACCCAGTACTTC. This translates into CASSNLGSGGAPETQYF.

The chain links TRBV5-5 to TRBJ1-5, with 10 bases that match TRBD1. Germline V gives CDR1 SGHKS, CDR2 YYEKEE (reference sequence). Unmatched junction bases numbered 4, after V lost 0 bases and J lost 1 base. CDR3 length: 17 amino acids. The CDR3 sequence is CASSLVGTGVSNQPQHF. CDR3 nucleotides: TGTGCCAGCAGCTTGGTTGGGACAGGGGTGAGCAATCAGCCCCAGCATTTT.

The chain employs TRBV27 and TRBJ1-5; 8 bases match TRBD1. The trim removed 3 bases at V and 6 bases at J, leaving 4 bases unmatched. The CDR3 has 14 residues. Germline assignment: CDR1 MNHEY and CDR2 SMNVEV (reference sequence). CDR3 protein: CASSFAGGSQPQHF. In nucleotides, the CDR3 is TGTGCCAGCAGTTTCGCAGGGGGCAGTCAGCCCCAGCATTTT.

CDR3 sequence reads: CASSKPVGATMRGYTF. The CDR3 DNA is TGTGCCAGCAGCAAACCGGTTGGGGCTACTATGAGGGGCTACACCTTC. This chain connects TRBV21-1 to TRBJ1-2; TRBD1 is the table's D call and was not checked against the DNA. TRBV21-1 is a known pseudogene. This CDR3 contains 16 residues.

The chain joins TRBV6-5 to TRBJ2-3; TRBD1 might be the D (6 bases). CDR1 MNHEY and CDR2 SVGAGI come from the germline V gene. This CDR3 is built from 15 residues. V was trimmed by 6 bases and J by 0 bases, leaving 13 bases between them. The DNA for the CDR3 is TGTGCCAGCAGCTCACAGGGTACTAGCACAGATACGCAGTATTTT. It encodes CASSSQGTSTDTQYF.

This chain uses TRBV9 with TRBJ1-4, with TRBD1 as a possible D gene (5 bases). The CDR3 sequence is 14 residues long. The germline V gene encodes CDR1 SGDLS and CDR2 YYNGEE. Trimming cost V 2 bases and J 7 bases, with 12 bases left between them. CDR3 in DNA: TGTGCCAGCAGCGTGGGAGGGGCGGGTGAAAAACTGTTTTTT. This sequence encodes CASSVGGAGEKLFF.

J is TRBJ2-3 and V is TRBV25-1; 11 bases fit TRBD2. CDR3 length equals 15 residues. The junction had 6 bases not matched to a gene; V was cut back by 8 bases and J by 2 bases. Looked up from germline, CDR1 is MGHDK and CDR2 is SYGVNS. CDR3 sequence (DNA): TGTGCCAGCTTAGCGGGGGGGACCTCCACAGATACGCAGTATTTT. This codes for CASLAGGTSTDTQYF. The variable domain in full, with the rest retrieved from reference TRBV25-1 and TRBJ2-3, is EADIYQTPRYLVIGTGKKITLECSQTMGHDKMYWYQQDPGMELHLIHYSYGVNSTEKGDLSSESTVSRIRTEHFPLTLESARPSHTSQYLCASLAGGTSTDTQYFGPGTRLTVL.

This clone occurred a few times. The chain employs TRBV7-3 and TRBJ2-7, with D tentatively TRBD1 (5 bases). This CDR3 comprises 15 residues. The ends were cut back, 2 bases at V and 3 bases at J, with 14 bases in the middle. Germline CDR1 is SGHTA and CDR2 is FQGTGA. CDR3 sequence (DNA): TGTGCCAGCAGCTTAGGTTTAGGGCAGGGCTACGAGCAGTACTTC. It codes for CASSLGLGQGYEQYF.

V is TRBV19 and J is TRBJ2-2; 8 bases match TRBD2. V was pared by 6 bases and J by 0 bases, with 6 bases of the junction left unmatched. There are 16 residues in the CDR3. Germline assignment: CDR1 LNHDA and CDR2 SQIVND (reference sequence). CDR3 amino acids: CASSPLGLANTGELFF. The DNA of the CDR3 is TGTGCCAGTAGCCCCTTGGGACTAGCGAACACCGGGGAGCTGTTTTTT.

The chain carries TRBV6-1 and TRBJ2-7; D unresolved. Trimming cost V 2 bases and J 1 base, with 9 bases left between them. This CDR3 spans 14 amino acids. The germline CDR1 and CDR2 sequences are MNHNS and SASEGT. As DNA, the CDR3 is TGTGCCAGCAGTGAAATGCCGGGTTCCTACGAGCAGTACTTC. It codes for CASSEMPGSYEQYF.

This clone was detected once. The CDR3 protein is CASSEGTGTGGEQYF. The DNA of the CDR3 is TGTGCCAGCAGTGAAGGGACCGGGACAGGGGGCGAGCAGTACTTC. The chain uses TRBV6-1 and TRBJ2-7, with 11 bases matching TRBD1. The CDR3 is 15 residues long. Germline V gene sequence: CDR1 MNHNS, CDR2 SASEGT. V was clipped by 1 base and J by 6 bases; unmatched bases: 5.

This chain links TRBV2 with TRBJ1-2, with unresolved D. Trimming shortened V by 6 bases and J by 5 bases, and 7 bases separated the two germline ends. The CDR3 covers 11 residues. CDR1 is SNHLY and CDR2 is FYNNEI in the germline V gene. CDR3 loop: CASRRSYGYTF. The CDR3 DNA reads TGTGCCAGCAGGAGGAGTTATGGCTACACCTTC.

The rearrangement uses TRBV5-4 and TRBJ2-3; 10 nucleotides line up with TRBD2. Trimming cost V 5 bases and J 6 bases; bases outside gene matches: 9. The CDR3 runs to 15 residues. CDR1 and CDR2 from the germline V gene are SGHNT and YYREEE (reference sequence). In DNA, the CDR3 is TGTGCCAGCAGGTCTAGCGGGGGCCCCTCGGATACGCAGTATTTT. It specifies CASRSSGGPSDTQYF.

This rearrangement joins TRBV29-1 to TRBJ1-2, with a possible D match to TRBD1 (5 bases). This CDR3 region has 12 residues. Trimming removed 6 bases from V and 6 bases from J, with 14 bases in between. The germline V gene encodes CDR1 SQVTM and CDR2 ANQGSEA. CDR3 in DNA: TGCAGCGTAGGGGCCACTCGGGATGGCTACACCTTC. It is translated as CSVGATRDGYTF.

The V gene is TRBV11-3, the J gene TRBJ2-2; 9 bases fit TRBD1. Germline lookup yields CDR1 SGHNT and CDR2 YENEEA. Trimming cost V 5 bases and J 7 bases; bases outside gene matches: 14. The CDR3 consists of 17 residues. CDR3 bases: TGTGCCAGCAGCAAGGACAGGGGAATGAGAGGGCACGGGGAGCTGTTTTTT. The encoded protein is CASSKDRGMRGHGELFF.

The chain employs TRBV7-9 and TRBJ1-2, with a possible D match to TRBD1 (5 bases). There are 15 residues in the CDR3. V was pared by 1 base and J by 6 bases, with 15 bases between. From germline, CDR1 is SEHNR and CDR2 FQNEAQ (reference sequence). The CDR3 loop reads CASSLGGRPPHGYTF. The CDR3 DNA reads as TGTGCCAGCAGCTTAGGGGGCAGACCGCCCCATGGCTACACCTTC.

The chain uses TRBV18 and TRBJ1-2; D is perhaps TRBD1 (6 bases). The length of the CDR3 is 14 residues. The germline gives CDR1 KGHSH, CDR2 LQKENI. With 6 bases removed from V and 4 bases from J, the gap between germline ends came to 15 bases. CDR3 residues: CASSSGGGSYGYTF. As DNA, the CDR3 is TGTGCCAGCTCCTCGGGAGGGGGAAGCTATGGCTACACCTTC.

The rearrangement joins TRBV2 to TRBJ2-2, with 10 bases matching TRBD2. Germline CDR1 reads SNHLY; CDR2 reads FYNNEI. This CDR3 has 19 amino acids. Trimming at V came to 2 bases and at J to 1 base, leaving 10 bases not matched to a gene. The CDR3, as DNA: TGTGCCAGCAGTGAACCCCCTAGCGGGGGCCCAAGGAACACCGGGGAGCTGTTTTTT. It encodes CASSEPPSGGPRNTGELFF.

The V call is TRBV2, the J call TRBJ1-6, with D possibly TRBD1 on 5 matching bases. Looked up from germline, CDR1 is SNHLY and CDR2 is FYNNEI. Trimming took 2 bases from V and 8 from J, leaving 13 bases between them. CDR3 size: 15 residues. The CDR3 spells CASSEQGGGDSPLHF. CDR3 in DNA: TGTGCCAGCAGTGAACAGGGAGGCGGGGATTCACCCCTCCACTTT.

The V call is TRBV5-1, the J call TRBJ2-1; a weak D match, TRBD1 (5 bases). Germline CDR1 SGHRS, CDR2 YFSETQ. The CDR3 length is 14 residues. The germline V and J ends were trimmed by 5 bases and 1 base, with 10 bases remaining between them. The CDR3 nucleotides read TGCGCCAGCAGGTCAGGGCCTTCCTACAATGAGCAGTTCTTC. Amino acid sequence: CASRSGPSYNEQFF.

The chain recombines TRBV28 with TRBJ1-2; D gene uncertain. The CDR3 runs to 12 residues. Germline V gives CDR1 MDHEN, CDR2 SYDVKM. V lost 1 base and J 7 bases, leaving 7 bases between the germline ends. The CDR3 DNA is TGTGCCAGCAGTTTATACGGGTTTGGCTACACCTTC. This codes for CASSLYGFGYTF.

The CDR3 sequence is CASSTRFYPGGNEQFF. For the CDR3, the DNA is TGTGCCAGCAGCACCAGGTTCTATCCGGGGGGCAATGAGCAGTTCTTC. V gene TRBV5-6 combines with J gene TRBJ2-1; 7 positions agree with TRBD2. The germline V gene encodes CDR1 SGHDT and CDR2 YYEEEE. The CDR3 totals 16 residues. Trimming removed 4 bases from V and 6 bases from J; junction bases left unmatched: 13.

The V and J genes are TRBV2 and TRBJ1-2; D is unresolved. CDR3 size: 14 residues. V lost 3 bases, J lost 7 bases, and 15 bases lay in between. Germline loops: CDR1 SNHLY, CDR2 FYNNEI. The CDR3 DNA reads TGTGCCAGCAGTGACGCGGGTCTAAGTGCTGGCTACACCTTC. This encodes CASSDAGLSAGYTF. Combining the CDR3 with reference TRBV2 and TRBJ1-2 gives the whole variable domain EPEVTQTPSHQVTQMGQEVILRCVPISNHLYFYWYRQILGQKVEFLVSFYNNEISEKSEIFDDQFSVERPDGSNFTLKIRSTKLEDSAMYFCASSDAGLSAGYTFGSGTRLTVV.

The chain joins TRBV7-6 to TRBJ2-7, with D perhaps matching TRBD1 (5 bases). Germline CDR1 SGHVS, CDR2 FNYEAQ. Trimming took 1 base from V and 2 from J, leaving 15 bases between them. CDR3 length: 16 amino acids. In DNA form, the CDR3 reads TGTGCCAGCAGCTTAGGTTCGACAGCACAGACCTACGAGCAGTACTTC. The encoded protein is CASSLGSTAQTYEQYF.